This T cell receptor (beta chain) was obtained from a study of T cells in Graves' hyperthyroidism and ophthalmopathy. This clonotype was counted ten times or more. The investigators amplified TCR beta CDR3 regions from RNA transcripts. The HTBI set primed first-round TCR CDR3 RT-PCR. MiXCR was run by TCRdb on the multiplex PCR reads, yielding one entry per CDR3 protein. This table has 490,000 or so distinct CDR3 sequences, around a fifth appearing once. The sequence was collected from a woman in her sixties or seventies with Graves' ophthalmopathy. Sequencing was performed on blood.

CDR3 nucleotide sequence: TGTGCCAGCAGCTTATTTGCGAGCACCATATATTTT. It is translated as CASSLFASTIYF. The V and J genes are TRBV11-2 and TRBJ1-3, with unresolved D. In germline, CDR1 is SGHAT, CDR2 FQNNGV. This CDR3 has 12 amino acids. The V end was cut by 2 bases, the J end by 9 bases, with 8 bases between. Full variable domain (missing parts from reference TRBV11-2 and TRBJ1-3): EAGVAQSPRYKIIEKRQSVAFWCNPISGHATLYWYQQILGQGPKLLIQFQNNGVVDDSQLPKDRFSAERLKGVDSTLKIQPAKLEDSAVYLCASSLFASTIYFGEGSWLTVV.